Listed below are T cell receptor beta chains from one sample, sequenced in a study of identical twins. TCRdb reprocessed the 5' RACE reads with MiXCR, giving one entry per CDR3 protein. Among 600,000 to 800,000 distinct CDR3 sequences listed, 21% were seen once. These data were also filed under a second study, of T cells expressing NK-cell markers.

The sample was PBMCs. The receptors were gathered from a woman aged 18-29 years in good health. Each CDR3 is given with its conserved first and last residue. D genes are given only for firm matches. Clone size is not always given. Where it is, it says once, few, many or a class for expanded clones.

v_call	d_call	clone_size	j_call	cdr3_nt	cdr3_aa
TRBV5-1	.	.	TRBJ2-5	TGCGCCAGCGGTCTTCGGACAGAAGAGACCCAGTACTTC	CASGLRTEETQYF
TRBV27	TRBD2	few	TRBJ2-1	TGTGCCCGGACTTTGGCTAGCGGGAACGTCAATGAGCAGTTCTTC	CARTLASGNVNEQFF
TRBV6-2/TRBV6-3	TRBD2	.	TRBJ2-1	TGTGCCAGCAGTCGCCCTCCTAGCGGGGTACCGGGTATGGATGAGCAGTTCTTC	CASSRPPSGVPGMDEQFF
TRBV5-1	.	.	TRBJ2-7	TGCGCCAGCAGCTTGTCAAGTCCGGGCGAGCAGTACTTC	CASSLSSPGEQYF
TRBV6-6	TRBD2	.	TRBJ2-5	TGTGCCAGCAGTTACCGGGGGGAAGAGACCCAGTACTTC	CASSYRGEETQYF
TRBV29-1	TRBD2	.	TRBJ2-1	TGCAGCGTTCTAGGGAGCGGGAACTCCTACAATGAGCAGTTCTTC	CSVLGSGNSYNEQFF
TRBV7-8	.	.	TRBJ2-7	TGTGCCAGCAGCCCAGGGGGGGCTCACGAGCAGTACTTC	CASSPGGAHEQYF
TRBV15	TRBD2	few	TRBJ2-7	TGTGCCACCAGGCAGACTAGCGGGGAGCCCTACGAGCAGTACTTC	CATRQTSGEPYEQYF
TRBV6-1	.	.	TRBJ2-5	TGTGCCAGCAGTAAATGGGCCTCCGCAATCGAGACCCAGTACTTC	CASSKWASAIETQYF
TRBV9	.	few	TRBJ2-1	TGTGCCAGCAGCGAAACAGGGACGACCTCCTACAATGAGCAGTTCTTC	CASSETGTTSYNEQFF
TRBV3-1	.	few	TRBJ1-1	TGTGCCAGCAGCCAGTACCAGGGGCTAGTGACCACTGAAGCTTTCTTT	CASSQYQGLVTTEAFF
TRBV12-3/TRBV12-4	TRBD1	.	TRBJ2-7	TGTGCCAGCTCAGGACAGGCGTCCTACGAGCAGTACTTC	CASSGQASYEQYF
TRBV9	.	.	TRBJ2-4	TGTGCCAGCAGCGAGACCTTAGCCAAAAACATTCAGTACTTC	CASSETLAKNIQYF
TRBV9	.	.	TRBJ1-4	TGTGCCAGCAGCGTACACCCTGGGGAAAAACTGTTTTTT	CASSVHPGEKLFF
TRBV20-1	TRBD2	few	TRBJ2-1	TGCAGTGGGGCTAGCGGTTACAATGAGCAGTTCTTC	CSGASGYNEQFF
TRBV3-1	.	.	TRBJ1-2	TGTGCCAGCAGCCCCTCCGGGCCCGCTAACTATGGCTACACCTTC	CASSPSGPANYGYTF
TRBV10-1	.	many	TRBJ2-7	TGCGCCAGCAGTGTGGGTCCCGGGTCCTACGAGCAGTACTTC	CASSVGPGSYEQYF